The 19 T cell receptor beta chains in this list originate from one sample, sequenced in a study of cytomegalovirus exposure and HLA in healthy donors. The PCR was carried out with 60 Vbeta primers and 13 Jbeta primers. Method: immunoSEQ multiplex PCR; TCRdb's copy keeps in-frame clones and lacks some. The table has around 190,000 clones, around 78% seen once. The specimen was PBMCs. The origin of the receptors is a man between 25 and 39 years old in good health and CMV-seronegative.

The V call is TRBV4-1, the J call TRBJ1-4, with 7 positions matching TRBD1. Germline V CDR1 and CDR2: MGHRA, YSYEKL. V lost 1 base and J lost 4; bases outside the gene matches: 3. The CDR3 length is 15 residues. The CDR3 here is CASSQGWDSNEKLFF. CDR3 sequence (DNA): TGCGCCAGCAGCCAAGGATGGGACAGTAATGAAAAACTGTTTTTT.

The V and J genes are TRBV4-1 and TRBJ2-3; maybe TRBD1 (7 bases). Trimming took 0 bases from V and 2 from J, leaving 18 bases between them. This CDR3 is built from 18 residues. CDR1 is MGHRA, CDR2 YSYEKL, per germline. The CDR3 sequence: CASSQDRGRGAYTDTQYF. DNA of the CDR3: TGCGCCAGCAGCCAAGATAGGGGGCGGGGCGCCTACACAGATACGCAGTATTTT.

This chain links TRBV9 with TRBJ2-1, with no clear D. CDR1 SGDLS and CDR2 YYNGEE come from the germline V gene. The V and J ends lost 4 bases and 7 bases respectively, with 18 bases between them. This CDR3 has 15 amino acids. CDR3 protein: CASSSRSSHVNEQFF. CDR3 coding DNA: TGTGCCAGCAGCAGTCGATCTAGTCATGTGAATGAGCAGTTCTTC.

This clone was observed once. The rearrangement joins TRBV5-1 to TRBJ2-7, with TRBD2 matching over 13 bases. Germline V lookup: CDR1 SGHRS, CDR2 YFSETQ. The length of the CDR3 is 15 residues. The J segment lost 7 bases and the V segment lost 0 bases, leaving 4 bases of the junction unmatched. CDR3 sequence reads: CASSLGTSGGEEQYF. CDR3 DNA: TGCGCCAGCAGCTTGGGGACTAGCGGGGGCGAGGAGCAGTACTTC.

The gene calls are TRBV29-1 and TRBJ2-3; 7 nucleotides line up with TRBD2. Germline V gene data show CDR1 as SQVTM and CDR2 as ANQGSEA. The V gene end was trimmed by 6 bases and the J gene end by 0 bases; junction bases not matched to a gene: 12. The CDR3 extends over 16 amino acids. The CDR3 DNA is TGCAGCGTCCACTCCCGAGAGCGGGATAGCACAGATACGCAGTATTTT. Its protein is CSVHSRERDSTDTQYF.

The CDR3 region is CASSLAGDPYEQYF. CDR3 DNA sequence: TGTGCCAGCAGCCTAGCGGGAGACCCCTACGAGCAGTACTTC. The chain combines TRBV27 with TRBJ2-7; TRBD2 matches 10 bases. With 6 bases clipped from V and 2 bases from J, the junction kept 4 bases outside the gene matches. CDR3 size: 14 residues. The germline gives CDR1 MNHEY, CDR2 SMNVEV (reference sequence).

In its sample, this clone was seen a few times. The chain uses TRBV28 and TRBJ2-1, with 10 positions matching TRBD2. V shed 4 bases, J shed 6 bases, and the junction held 3 bases outside the gene matches. Looked up from germline, CDR1 is MDHEN and CDR2 is SYDVKM. The CDR3 sequence is 14 residues long. The CDR3: CASSSGTSVNEQFF. DNA of the CDR3: TGTGCCAGCAGTTCTGGGACTAGCGTCAATGAGCAGTTCTTC.

The genes are TRBV19 and TRBJ2-2, with 8 nucleotides matching TRBD2. The CDR3 is made up of 16 amino acids. Germline V gives CDR1 LNHDA, CDR2 SQIVND (reference sequence). Trimming removed 9 bases from V and 4 bases from J; junction bases left unmatched: 13. The CDR3 region has the DNA TGTGCCAGCCGGGGGGGAGCTCGGGAGGGCACCGGGGAGCTGTTTTTT. The encoded protein is CASRGGAREGTGELFF.

This clone was picked up a small number of times. The chain joins TRBV10-1 to TRBJ2-5, with 11 bases matching TRBD2. Trimming cost V 2 bases and J 1 base; bases outside gene matches: 0. Germline assignment: CDR1 WNHNN and CDR2 SYGVQD (reference sequence). The CDR3 sequence is 15 residues long. In DNA, the CDR3 is TGCGCCAGCAGTGAGGGGACTAGCGGCCAAGAGACCCAGTACTTC. It encodes CASSEGTSGQETQYF.

With respect to this clone: Relative to the germline gene, one junction end is altered; a read error may explain this. CDR3 nucleotides: TGCGCCAGCAGGTTGGGGGGGACAGGATTCTACGAGCAGTACTTC. This translates into CASRLGGTGFYEQYF. The chain is built from TRBV5-1 and TRBJ2-7; the D gene is possibly TRBD1 (8 bases). Germline values: CDR1 SGHRS, CDR2 YFSETQ. CDR3 length equals 15 residues.

A single count supports this clone. V usage is TRBV7-9 and J usage is TRBJ1-4, with D unclear. V lost 5 bases and J 3 bases, leaving 16 bases between the germline ends. Germline CDR1 reads SEHNR; CDR2 reads FQNEAQ (reference sequence). This CDR3 contains 16 residues. CDR3 in amino acids: CASSAKRRVSNEKLFF. The DNA of the CDR3 is TGTGCCAGCAGCGCAAAGAGGAGGGTTTCTAATGAAAAACTGTTTTTT. The variable domain in full, with the rest retrieved from reference TRBV7-9 and TRBJ1-4, is DTGVSQNPRHKITKRGQNVTFRCDPISEHNRLYWYRQTLGQGPEFLTYFQNEAQLEKSRLLSDRFSAERPKGSFSTLEIQRTEQGDSAMYLCASSAKRRVSNEKLFFGSGTQLSVL.

The chain carries TRBV4-1 and TRBJ1-1; D unclear. Trimming left V 5 bases short and J 2 bases short, with 12 bases between. This CDR3 spans 14 amino acids. Germline V lookup: CDR1 MGHRA, CDR2 YSYEKL. The CDR3 sequence: CASSSPTRNTEAFF. CDR3 DNA sequence: TGCGCCAGCAGCTCCCCCACCAGAAACACTGAAGCTTTCTTT.

This clone came up once. This chain links TRBV5-1 with TRBJ2-1, with 11 positions matching TRBD1. Trimming took 4 bases from V and 5 from J; bases not matched to a gene: 5. The CDR3 spans 15 residues. Germline V CDR1 and CDR2: SGHRS, YFSETQ. The CDR3 is CASSPGQGAHNEQFF. DNA of the CDR3: TGCGCCAGCAGCCCAGGACAGGGGGCCCACAATGAGCAGTTCTTC.

The chain uses TRBV7-8 and TRBJ2-3; tentatively, D is TRBD2 (5 bases). The CDR3 has 14 amino acids. Trimming shortened V by 5 bases and J by 0 bases, and 9 bases separated the two germline ends. CDR1 is SGHVS and CDR2 is FQNEAQ in the germline V gene. The CDR3 is CASSPLVSTDTQYF. CDR3 coding DNA: TGTGCCAGCAGCCCACTAGTGAGCACAGATACGCAGTATTTT.

This clone was counted a few times. This chain connects TRBV27 to TRBJ2-7; TRBD1 agrees at 8 bases. Looked up from germline, CDR1 is MNHEY and CDR2 is SMNVEV (reference sequence). There are 16 residues in the CDR3. J gave up 2 bases and V 5 bases, and 11 bases lay outside the gene matches. CDR3: CASSELGQGHTYEQYF. For the CDR3, the DNA is TGTGCCAGCAGTGAACTAGGACAGGGCCACACCTACGAGCAGTACTTC.

CDR3 sequence reads: CASSLAGNSNQPQHF. The CDR3 nucleotides are TGTGCCAGCAGCTTGGCAGGAAATAGCAATCAGCCCCAGCATTTT. The V call is TRBV5-6, the J call TRBJ1-5; no clear D gene. Looked up from germline, CDR1 is SGHDT and CDR2 is YYEEEE. This CDR3 comprises 15 residues. Trimming left V 0 bases short and J 0 bases short, with 7 bases between.

The chain uses TRBV30 and TRBJ1-5, with D uncertain. CDR3 size: 16 residues. The V end was cut by 2 bases, the J end by 2 bases, with 16 bases between. Germline V lookup: CDR1 GTSNPN, CDR2 SVGIG (reference sequence). The CDR3 sequence is CAWSIANSIGNQPQHF. The CDR3 bases are TGTGCCTGGAGTATAGCTAACTCAATAGGCAATCAGCCCCAGCATTTT. Full variable domain (outside the CDR3, taken from reference TRBV30 and TRBJ1-5): SQTIHQWPATLVQPVGSPLSLECTVEGTSNPNLYWYRQAAGRGLQLLFYSVGIGQISSEVPQNLSASRPQDRQFILSSKKLLLSDSGFYLCAWSIANSIGNQPQHFGDGTRLSIL.

The rearrangement links TRBV28 to TRBJ2-3; 7 bases line up with TRBD2. This CDR3 comprises 18 residues. The ends lost 4 bases at V and 2 bases at J; junction bases unmatched: 15. CDR1 is MDHEN and CDR2 is SYDVKM in the germline V gene. The CDR3 DNA reads TGTGCCAGCAGTTATCGGGGGGTAGATCCCACCCTCACAGATACGCAGTATTTT. This encodes CASSYRGVDPTLTDTQYF. Full variable domain (rest looked up from reference TRBV28 and TRBJ2-3): DVKVTQSSRYLVKRTGEKVFLECVQDMDHENMFWYRQDPGLGLRLIYFSYDVKMKEKGDIPEGYSVSREKKERFSLILESASTNQTSMYLCASSYRGVDPTLTDTQYFGPGTRLTVL.

As to this clone: Relative to the germline gene, one junction end is altered; a read error may explain this. Other DNA sequences of this sample code for an identical CDR3. V and J are TRBV29-1 and TRBJ2-1, with 8 bases identical to TRBD2. In germline, CDR1 is SQVTM, CDR2 ANQGSEA. This CDR3 is built from 15 residues. The CDR3 loop reads CSVEGLSGIVNEQFF. Written as DNA, the CDR3 is TGCAGCGTCGAAGGTCTTAGCGGGATAGTAAATGAGCAGTTCTTC.